The clone carrying this T cell receptor (beta chain) has a count of ten or more. Its antigen is unknown. The entry originates in a study of blood T cells in healthy people across ages. General study findings and limits: Long-lived donors exceeded aged donors in naive CD4+ cells and diversity.

Each sample provided at least 6 micrograms of extracted total RNA. Using a J-beta primer mix together with a sample-barcoded 5' primer, a second PCR was run for roughly 6 to 12 cycles. Tagging of each cDNA molecule was performed by a template-switch adaptor with 12 random nucleotides. TCRdb passed the 5' RACE reads through MiXCR, listing each CDR3 protein once. Of approximately 800,000 distinct CDR3 sequences detected, 30% to 45% appear once; the ten largest clones hold 10% to 15%. V was cut by 1 base and J by 6 bases, with 8 bases left in between. CDR1 and CDR2 (germline): SGHAT, FQNNGV. This CDR3 has 13 amino acids.

The specimen sequenced was blood. The gene calls are TRBV11-2 and TRBJ2-3, with D hard to call. This sequence originates from a man between 18 and 29 years old in good health. The CDR3: CASSLGPGDTQYF. CDR3 DNA: TGTGCCAGCAGCTTAGGACCCGGGGATACGCAGTATTTT.